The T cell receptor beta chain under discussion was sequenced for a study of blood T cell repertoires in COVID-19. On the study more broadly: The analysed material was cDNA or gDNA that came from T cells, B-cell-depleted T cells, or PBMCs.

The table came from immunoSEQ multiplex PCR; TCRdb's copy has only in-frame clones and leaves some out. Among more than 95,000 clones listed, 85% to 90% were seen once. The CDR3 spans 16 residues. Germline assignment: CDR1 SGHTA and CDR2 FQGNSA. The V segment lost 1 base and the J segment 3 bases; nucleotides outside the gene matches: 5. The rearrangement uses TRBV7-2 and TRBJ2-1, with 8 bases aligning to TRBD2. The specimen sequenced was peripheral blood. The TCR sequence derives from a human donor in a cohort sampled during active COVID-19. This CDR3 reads CASSLGAGAFYNEQFF. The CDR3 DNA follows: TGTGCCAGCAGCTTAGGAGCGGGGGCATTCTACAATGAGCAGTTCTTC.